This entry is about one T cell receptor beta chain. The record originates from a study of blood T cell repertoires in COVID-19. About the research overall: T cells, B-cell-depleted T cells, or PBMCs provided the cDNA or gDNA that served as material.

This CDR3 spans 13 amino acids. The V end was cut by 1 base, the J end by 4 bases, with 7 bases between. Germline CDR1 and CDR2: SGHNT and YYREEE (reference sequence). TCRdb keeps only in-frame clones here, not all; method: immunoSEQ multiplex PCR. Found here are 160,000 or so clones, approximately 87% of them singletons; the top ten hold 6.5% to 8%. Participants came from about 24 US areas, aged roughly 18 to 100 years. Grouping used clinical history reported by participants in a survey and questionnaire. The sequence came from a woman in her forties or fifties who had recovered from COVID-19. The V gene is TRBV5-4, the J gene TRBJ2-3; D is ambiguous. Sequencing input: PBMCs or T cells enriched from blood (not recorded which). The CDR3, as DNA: TGTGCCAGCAGCTTGCCCCTATCAGATACGCAGTATTTT. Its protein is CASSLPLSDTQYF.